Following are 17 T cell receptor beta chains from one sample sequenced in a study of T-cell reconstitution after alpha-beta-depleted transplantation in children. Unique molecular identifiers were incorporated during preparation of the TCRbeta library. TCRdb reanalysed the PCR reads using MiXCR and keeps one entry per CDR3 protein. This sample has about 980,000 distinct CDR3 sequences, with under 30% found just once. The sample here was PBMCs, mostly from graft donor cells, taken 360 days after TCRalphabeta/CD19-depleted stem cell transplant. The receptors stem from a boy in the first two years of life who had a stem cell transplant for SCID, so the T cells may come from the graft donor.

This clonotype came up a few times. J is TRBJ1-6 and V is TRBV28; D uncertain. V was trimmed by 3 bases and J by 9 bases, leaving 9 bases between them. In germline, CDR1 is MDHEN, CDR2 SYDVKM. CDR3 length equals 13 residues. The CDR3 DNA reads TGTGCCAGCAGTTTCCTCTCTCTTTCACCCCTCCACTTT. It encodes CASSFLSLSPLHF.

The sample holds one count of this clonotype. This chain uses TRBV11-1 with TRBJ2-5, with 7 positions matching TRBD2. The J segment lost 3 bases and the V segment lost 0 bases, leaving 13 bases of the junction unmatched. Germline loops: CDR1 SGHAT, CDR2 FQDESV (reference sequence). The CDR3 is 18 residues long. CDR3 nucleotide sequence: TGTGCCAGCAGCTTAGCCCTGCTAGCGGAGGAGGTTGAAGAGACCCAGTACTTC. Residues: CASSLALLAEEVEETQYF. Variable domain in full (rest from reference TRBV11-1 and TRBJ2-5): EAEVAQSPRYKITEKSQAVAFWCDPISGHATLYWYRQILGQGPELLVQFQDESVVDDSQLPKDRFSAERLKGVDSTLKIQPAELGDSAMYLCASSLALLAEEVEETQYFGPGTRLLVL.

This clonotype was detected ten times or more. V is TRBV20-1 and J is TRBJ1-5, with a possible D match to TRBD1 (6 bases). The CDR3 is 13 amino acids. Germline-derived CDR1 and CDR2 are DFQATT and SNEGSKA (reference sequence). V lost 2 bases and J lost 5, with 10 bases in between. The DNA for the CDR3 is TGCAGTGCTAGACAGGGGAGGGATCAGCCCCAGCATTTT. This encodes CSARQGRDQPQHF.

The V call is TRBV29-1, the J call TRBJ1-3, with D possibly TRBD1 on 5 matching bases. With 4 bases removed from V and 3 bases from J, the gap between germline ends came to 13 bases. CDR1 SQVTM and CDR2 ANQGSEA come from the germline V gene. The CDR3 has 14 amino acids. The CDR3 DNA sequence: TGCAGCGTTGCGTTGTCACAGGTTGGAAACACCATATATTTT. It is translated as CSVALSQVGNTIYF.

CDR3 region: CASSRQVTDTQYF. The CDR3, as DNA: TGTGCCAGCAGCCGACAGGTAACAGATACGCAGTATTTT. This chain links TRBV7-9 with TRBJ2-3; possibly TRBD1 for D (6 bases). The CDR3 loop spans 13 amino acids. V lost 5 bases and J 3 bases, leaving 9 bases between the germline ends. Germline lookup yields CDR1 SEHNR and CDR2 FQNEAQ (reference sequence). Full variable domain (missing parts from reference TRBV7-9 and TRBJ2-3): DTGVSQNPRHKITKRGQNVTFRCDPISEHNRLYWYRQTLGQGPEFLTYFQNEAQLEKSRLLSDRFSAERPKGSFSTLEIQRTEQGDSAMYLCASSRQVTDTQYFGPGTRLTVL.

This clonotype was observed a few times. The V and J genes are TRBV4-1 and TRBJ2-2; D not resolved. The V and J ends lost 3 bases and 0 bases respectively, with 11 bases between them. CDR3 size: 16 residues. In germline, CDR1 is MGHRA, CDR2 YSYEKL. CDR3 DNA: TGCGCCAGCAGCCATCAAGCGACCGCGAACACCGGGGAGCTGTTTTTT. This sequence encodes CASSHQATANTGELFF.

The CDR3 loop reads CASSPDTGQGLLYGYTF. The CDR3 DNA is TGTGCCAGCTCACCAGATACAGGACAGGGACTACTCTATGGCTACACCTTC. The genes are TRBV18 and TRBJ1-2; TRBD1 aligns across 8 bases. CDR3 length: 17 amino acids. Germline V gene lookup returns CDR1 KGHSH and CDR2 LQKENI. J was trimmed by 4 bases and V by 2 bases; bases with no gene match: 12.

This clonotype has just a few counts. The rearrangement joins TRBV3-1 to TRBJ1-2; D unclear. The CDR3 spans 15 residues. V gave up 4 bases and J gave up 6 bases, with 18 bases separating them. The germline V gene has CDR1 LGHDT and CDR2 YNNKEL (reference sequence). The CDR3 DNA reads TGTGCCAGCAGCCCTTATGTCAGGAAGACGGATGGCTACACCTTC. This encodes CASSPYVRKTDGYTF.

This clonotype has just a few counts. This chain joins TRBV5-1 and TRBJ1-2, with D possibly matching TRBD1 (5 bases). V was pared by 4 bases and J by 4 bases, with 14 bases between. The germline V gene has CDR1 SGHRS and CDR2 YFSETQ. The CDR3 is 14 residues long. The CDR3 bases are TGCGCCAGCAGCAGGGGCAGGGCCCTCTATGGCTACACCTTC. Protein product: CASSRGRALYGYTF.

This clonotype was detected only a few times. V gene TRBV12-3 or TRBV12-4 combines with J gene TRBJ2-1, with TRBD1 identical over 7 bases. Trimming at V came to 6 bases and at J to 4 bases, leaving 9 bases not matched to a gene. The CDR3 extends over 15 amino acids. This CDR3 reads CASSHGTEIYNEQFF. CDR3 nucleotide sequence: TGTGCCAGCAGCCACGGGACAGAGATTTACAATGAGCAGTTCTTC.

This clonotype has only a few counts. The chain has TRBV4-2 and TRBJ2-1, with a possible D match to TRBD2 (6 bases). Germline V CDR1 and CDR2: LGHNA, YNFKEQ. The CDR3 contains 16 residues. V lost 1 base and J 0 bases, leaving 10 bases between the germline ends. The CDR3 loop is CASSQVPGLSYNEQFF. The CDR3 nucleotides read TGTGCCAGCAGCCAAGTCCCGGGACTCTCCTACAATGAGCAGTTCTTC.

V and J are TRBV18 and TRBJ2-2, with D unresolved. Between the trimmed V and J ends, which lost 1 base and 0 bases, there was a span of 9 bases. Looked up from germline, CDR1 is KGHSH and CDR2 is LQKENI. The CDR3 consists of 16 residues. This chain's CDR3 is CASSPQGTTNTGELFF. CDR3 nucleotides: TGTGCCAGCTCACCACAGGGCACCACGAACACCGGGGAGCTGTTTTTT.

In its sample, this clonotype was seen a few times. V and J are TRBV11-2 and TRBJ2-3, with 11 bases that match TRBD2. The CDR3 is 16 amino acids. V lost 5 bases and J lost 2; bases outside the gene matches: 6. Germline V gives CDR1 SGHAT, CDR2 FQNNGV. The CDR3 region has the DNA TGTGCCAGCAGCCTAACGGGACTAGCGGTCACAGATACGCAGTATTTT. Its translation is CASSLTGLAVTDTQYF.

This clonotype was recorded a few times. The chain combines TRBV6-1 with TRBJ2-6; D gene ambiguous. CDR1 and CDR2 from the germline V gene are MNHNS and SASEGT. Trimming removed 8 bases at V and 0 bases at J, with 5 bases between. CDR3 length: 13 amino acids. DNA for the CDR3: TGTGCCAGCGGGCACTCTGGGGCCAACGTCCTGACTTTC. Translated, it gives CASGHSGANVLTF.

This clonotype was detected only a few times. V gene TRBV5-1 combines with J gene TRBJ2-1, with D possibly TRBD2 on 5 matching bases. Germline V lookup: CDR1 SGHRS, CDR2 YFSETQ. This CDR3 region has 15 residues. The V gene lost 0 bases and the J gene lost 6 bases, with 13 bases spanning the gap. The CDR3 DNA follows: TGCGCCAGCAGCTTGGATCGGGGTACGGCCAATGAGCAGTTCTTC. As protein: CASSLDRGTANEQFF.

The V call is TRBV7-2, the J call TRBJ1-5; possible D gene TRBD1, 5 bases. CDR3 size: 15 residues. CDR1 is SGHTA, CDR2 FQGNSA, per germline. V gave up 2 bases and J gave up 4 bases, with 12 bases separating them. The CDR3, as DNA: TGTGCCAGCAGCTTACTGGGGCTCGGAAATCAGCCCCAGCATTTT. Its translation is CASSLLGLGNQPQHF.

Worth noting for this clonotype: This CDR3 fails to terminate in the conserved phenylalanine or tryptophan, so it likely reflects a read error. The chain carries TRBV29-1 and TRBJ1-1; 8 bases are shared with TRBD1. The CDR3 is 13 amino acids. The junction had 5 bases not matched to a gene; V was cut back by 8 bases and J by 0 bases. The V gene's germline CDR1 is SQVTM and CDR2 ANQGSEA. CDR3 region: CSTDRGMNTEAFC. In DNA form, the CDR3 reads TGCAGCACCGACAGGGGCATGAACACTGAAGCTTTCTGT.